The clone carrying this T cell receptor (beta chain) was counted only a few times. Antigen unknown. The limits of the CDR3 on the DNA are not certain, so only TCRdb's listed CDR3 is given. Unique molecular identifiers, one per molecule, were present on every TCR cDNA molecule. MiXCR was run by TCRdb on the 5' RACE reads, yielding one entry per CDR3 protein. The table lists around 100,000 distinct CDR3 sequences, 4.4% of them singletons. These data originate in a study of spatial heterogeneity in lung cancer. Time point specified: sample taken at primary tumor resection. The donors were 70 or so patients with non-small cell lung cancer that was early-stage and untreated. Study findings and constraints: Sequencing reached an estimated coverage of tumor T cells that was only roughly 7% for alpha chains and 11% to 15% for beta chains. Tumoral mutation counts were tracked by counts of expanded intratumoral alpha and beta TCRs.

Germline V gives CDR1 MNHEY, CDR2 SVGAGI. The CDR3 spans 16 amino acids, including both terminal residues. The sequence came from a male donor with early-stage non-small cell lung cancer. The V call is TRBV6-5, the J call TRBJ1-4. Sequenced material: lung tumor tissue, taken at surgery. The CDR3 reads CASSYSVPATNEKLFF.